This T cell receptor (beta chain) was found in a study of spatial heterogeneity in lung cancer. As for the study in general: Alpha-chain sequences were detected in numbers that were consistently lower than beta-chain sequences.

The V end was cut by 5 bases, the J end by 0 bases, with 17 bases between. Germline assignment: CDR1 SGHVS and CDR2 FNYEAQ. The CDR3 has 18 residues. At least ten counts were recorded for this clonotype. As to time point: sample taken at primary tumor resection. The cohort: 70 to 85 early-stage, untreated non-small cell lung cancer patients. Extraction of whole RNA from tumor, nontumor lung or frozen PBMC preceded unsorted sequencing. A distinct unique molecular identifier was carried by each TCR cDNA molecule. Using its own MiXCR run on the 5' RACE reads, TCRdb lists one record per CDR3 protein. Of some 40,000 distinct CDR3 sequences in the sample, approximately 3% are singletons; the top ten hold under 40%.

The starting material was normal lung tissue next to the tumor, obtained at surgery. This chain connects TRBV7-6 to TRBJ2-6; D uncertain. This TCR derives from a male donor with early-stage non-small cell lung cancer. The CDR3 loop is CASSPKPGPLSGANVLTF. The CDR3 nucleotides are TGTGCCAGCAGCCCGAAACCGGGTCCTCTCTCTGGGGCCAACGTCCTGACTTTC.